The T cell receptor (beta chain) under discussion was sequenced for a study of spatial heterogeneity in lung cancer. About the research overall: Each distinct TCR and UMI combination averaged more than ten appearances in raw reads.

The CDR3 totals 14 residues. Germline CDR1 reads MDHEN; CDR2 reads SYDVKM. Trimming at V came to 7 bases and at J to 5 bases, leaving 7 bases not matched to a gene. There are a few counts of this clonotype. Its antigen is unknown. Time point noted: sample taken at primary tumor resection. Sequencing was performed on whole RNA extracted from tumor and nontumor lung tissue, or from frozen PBMC, and the material was left unsorted. A unique molecular identifier was carried by every single TCR cDNA molecule. One entry per CDR3 protein results from TCRdb running MiXCR on the 5' RACE reads. Of tens of thousands of distinct CDR3 sequences detected, 4% to 6% appear once; the ten largest clones hold 29%. Findings and limits, study-wide: Ubiquitous expanded tumor TCRs were seen in blood more at resection than at follow-up.

The starting material was PBMCs, obtained at surgery. This sequence was found in a female donor with early-stage non-small cell lung cancer. This sequence joins TRBV28 and TRBJ2-1, with 8 bases lining up with TRBD2. The CDR3: CASILSGSHNEQFF. For the CDR3, the DNA is TGTGCCAGCATATTAAGCGGGAGCCACAATGAGCAGTTCTTC.